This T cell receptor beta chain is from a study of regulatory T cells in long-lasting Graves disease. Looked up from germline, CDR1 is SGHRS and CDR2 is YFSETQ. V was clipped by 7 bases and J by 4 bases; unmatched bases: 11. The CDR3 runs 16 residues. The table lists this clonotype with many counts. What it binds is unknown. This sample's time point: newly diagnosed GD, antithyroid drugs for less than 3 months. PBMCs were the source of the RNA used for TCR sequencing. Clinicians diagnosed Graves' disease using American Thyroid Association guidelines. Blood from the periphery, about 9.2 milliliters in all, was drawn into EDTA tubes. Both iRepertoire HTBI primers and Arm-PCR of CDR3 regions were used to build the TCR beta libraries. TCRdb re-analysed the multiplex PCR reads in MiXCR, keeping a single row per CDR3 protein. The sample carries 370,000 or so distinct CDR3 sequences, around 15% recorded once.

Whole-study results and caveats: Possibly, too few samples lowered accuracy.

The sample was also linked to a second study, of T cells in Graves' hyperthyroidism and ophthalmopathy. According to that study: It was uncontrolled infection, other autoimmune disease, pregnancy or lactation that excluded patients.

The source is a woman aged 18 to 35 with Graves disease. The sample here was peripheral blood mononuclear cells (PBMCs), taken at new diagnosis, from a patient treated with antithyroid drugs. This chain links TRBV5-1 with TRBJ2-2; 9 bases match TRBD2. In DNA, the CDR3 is TGCGCCAGCGGGATTCGGCGGGGGGGCTTCACCGGGGAGCTGTTTTTT. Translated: CASGIRRGGFTGELFF.